These T cell receptor beta chains were read from a single sample in a study of patients and donors after allogeneic stem cell transplantation. TCRdb fed the RT-PCR reads into MiXCR, producing one record per CDR3 protein. The repertoire holds about 960,000 distinct CDR3 sequences, with roughly 18% as singletons. The sequenced material came from blood, either unsorted or a sorted T cell fraction (not recorded which). The receptors were gathered from a human donor who was either an allogeneic HSCT recipient or a stem cell or donor lymphocyte infusion donor (not recorded which). It is not recorded whose cells these are; they may come from a transplant donor. The CDR3 runs from the conserved cysteine through the conserved F or W. A D gene is named only where the DNA matches it firmly. Size values are once, few and many counts, or a class for expanded clones, and some rows have none.

TRBV6-2/TRBV6-3	TRBJ2-1	-	-	TGTGCCAGCAGTTACTCGGGGGCGAAATACAATGAGCAGTTCTTC	CASSYSGAKYNEQFF
TRBV5-1	TRBJ2-4	few	TRBD2	TGCGCCAGCAGCCTAGGGACTAGCGGGGATCTCATTCAGTACTTC	CASSLGTSGDLIQYF
TRBV29-1	TRBJ2-7	-	-	TGCAGCGTTTCTTTCGACGGTTCCTACGAGCAGTACTTC	CSVSFDGSYEQYF
TRBV25-1	TRBJ1-1	few	-	TGTGCCAGCTCTGATCGGGGAGCCGCTTTCTTT	CASSDRGAAFF
TRBV11-2	TRBJ2-2	-	-	TGTGCCAGCAGCTTTCCATCCAAGACTAGACTCGGGGAGCTGTTTTTT	CASSFPSKTRLGELFF
TRBV25-1	TRBJ2-3	few	TRBD1	TGTGCCAGCAGCCGACTGGACAGGAATGATCGCACAGATACGCAGTATTTT	CASSRLDRNDRTDTQYF
TRBV19	TRBJ2-7	few	TRBD2	TGTGCCAGTAGTGTCATCGCGGGGGGGCCTCCCTACGAGCAGTACTTC	CASSVIAGGPPYEQYF
TRBV6-1	TRBJ2-3	few	-	TGTGCCAGCAGTGACGTTGGTTTGGCTAGCACAGATACGCAGTATTTT	CASSDVGLASTDTQYF
TRBV20-1	TRBJ2-4	-	-	TGCAGTGCTAACAGCAAAAACATTCAGTACTTC	CSANSKNIQYF
TRBV5-1	TRBJ2-5	-	TRBD2	TGCGCCAGCAGCTCGACTAGCGAGGCGACCCAGTACTTC	CASSSTSEATQYF
TRBV12-3/TRBV12-4	TRBJ2-1	few	TRBD1	TGTGCCAGCAGTTTAGGGGGGACAGGCACGACCAATGAGCAGTTCTTC	CASSLGGTGTTNEQFF
TRBV5-1	TRBJ2-7	few	TRBD2	TGCGCCAGCAGCTTTAGCGGGAACCACTTCGGGGACGAGCAGTACTTC	CASSFSGNHFGDEQYF
TRBV7-3	TRBJ2-1	-	-	TGTGCCAGCAGCACGTCCCGGGGGGCTTACAATGAGCAGTTCTTC	CASSTSRGAYNEQFF
TRBV12-3/TRBV12-4	TRBJ1-5	-	-	TGTGCCAGCGGTTCCGGACGTCTTAATCAGCCCCAGCATTTT	CASGSGRLNQPQHF
TRBV6-1	TRBJ1-2	-	-	TGTGCCAGCAGTGAAACCGGGACGGTCTATGGCTACACCTTC	CASSETGTVYGYTF
TRBV12-3/TRBV12-4	TRBJ2-6	-	-	TGTGCCACTCCGGGGGCGGGTCCCTCGGCCAACGTCCTGACTTTC	CATPGAGPSANVLTF
TRBV12-3/TRBV12-4	TRBJ1-6	few	-	TGTGCCAGCAGTTTAGCGGATGGGACGCCCCTCCACTTT	CASSLADGTPLHF
TRBV2	TRBJ2-5	-	-	TGTGCCAGCAGCGCCGGGACCGAGGGAGAGACCCAGTACTTC	CASSAGTEGETQYF
TRBV5-6	TRBJ2-7	-	-	TGTGCCAGCAGCCGGGACCTACCTTCCTACGAGCAGTACTTC	CASSRDLPSYEQYF
TRBV7-3	TRBJ2-7	-	-	TGTGCCAGCAGCTTAAAGTTGGGAGACGAGCAGTACTTC	CASSLKLGDEQYF
TRBV5-1	TRBJ2-7	-	TRBD2	TGCGCCAGCAGCTTGGCCGGGACTAGCACAATAAGGAGCTCCTACGAGCAGTACTTC	CASSLAGTSTIRSSYEQYF
TRBV7-2	TRBJ1-3	few	TRBD1	TGTGCCAGCAGCCCGAGGACAGGGGGATTTGGAAACACCATATATTTT	CASSPRTGGFGNTIYF
TRBV29-1	TRBJ2-1	many	-	TGCAGCGTAGAGGCAGGTCGGAATGAGCAGTTCTTC	CSVEAGRNEQFF
TRBV29-1	TRBJ2-7	-	TRBD1	TGCAGCGGATGGGACAGGGGCTACGAGCAGTACTTC	CSGWDRGYEQYF
TRBV4-2	TRBJ1-6	-	-	TGTGCCAGCAGCCAAGCATTGCCCCGCAATTCACCCCTCCACTTT	CASSQALPRNSPLHF
TRBV5-1	TRBJ1-5	-	-	TGCGCCAGCAGCCGCGGGATTGATGGCAATCAGCCCCAGCATTTT	CASSRGIDGNQPQHF
TRBV4-2	TRBJ1-5	-	-	TGTGCCAGCAGCCAAGTGATAATCAGGGCGCACCTGAGGCAGCCCCAGCATTTT	CASSQVIIRAHLRQPQHF
TRBV29-1	TRBJ1-2	few	-	TGCAGCGTAGGGGACGGCTATGGCTACACCTTC	CSVGDGYGYTF
TRBV29-1	TRBJ2-7	-	TRBD2	TGCAGCGTTGGCCTAGCGGGGAGCTCCTACGAGCAGTACTTC	CSVGLAGSSYEQYF
TRBV27	TRBJ1-1	-	-	TGTGCCAGCAGTTTATTGACGGGTCTAGGTGTAGCTTTCTTT	CASSLLTGLGVAFF
TRBV6-1	TRBJ2-1	few	TRBD2	TGTGCCAGCAGTGCGCTAGCGGGGGGCCCCAATGAGCAGTTCTTC	CASSALAGGPNEQFF
TRBV4-1	TRBJ2-2	few	-	TGCGCCAGCACCTCAGGGATTAAGAACACCGGGGAGCTGTTTTTT	CASTSGIKNTGELFF
TRBV20-1	TRBJ1-2	-	-	TGCAGTGCTAGTCAGGCAGGTCGGATCTATGGCTACACCTTC	CSASQAGRIYGYTF
TRBV11-3	TRBJ2-5	few	TRBD2	TGTGCCAGCAGCTTAGATCCTGCGGGAGGTCCCCAGTACTTC	CASSLDPAGGPQYF
TRBV30	TRBJ1-2	few	-	TGTGCCTGGAGTGCGGGAAACGGCTACACCTTC	CAWSAGNGYTF
TRBV6-1	TRBJ1-3	few	TRBD1	TGTGCCAGCAGGCTCTACAGGGGGCGGGGGGACACCATATATTTT	CASRLYRGRGDTIYF
TRBV24-1	TRBJ1-1	few	TRBD1	TGTGCCACCAGTGATTCCTCAGGGGGGGGTACTGAAGCTTTCTTT	CATSDSSGGGTEAFF
TRBV5-1	TRBJ1-4	-	-	TGCGCCAGCAGCTACCCCGGAACTAATGAAAAACTGTTTTTT	CASSYPGTNEKLFF
TRBV11-3	TRBJ2-2	-	-	TGTGCCAGCAGCTTAGGTACGGGGAGGACGAACACCGGGGAGCTGTTTTTT	CASSLGTGRTNTGELFF
TRBV5-1	TRBJ1-4	-	TRBD1	TGCGCCAGCAGCGGTGGACAGGCGCCCTTTACTGCAACTAATGAAAAACTGTTTTTT	CASSGGQAPFTATNEKLFF
TRBV20-1	TRBJ2-1	-	-	TGCAGTGCTAGCCGGGCCAGTGAGAACAATGAGCAGTTCTTC	CSASRASENNEQFF
TRBV20-1	TRBJ2-7	few	TRBD1	TGCAGTGCTAGAGACAGTACGACAGGGGGCGAGCAGTACTTC	CSARDSTTGGEQYF
TRBV4-3	TRBJ2-7	few	-	TGCGCCAGCAGCCAAGATGAGGGGATTTTTGGGGGTGAGCAGTACTTC	CASSQDEGIFGGEQYF
TRBV7-2	TRBJ2-7	-	TRBD2	TGTGCCAGCAGCTTAGAAGGCGGGGGGGCAAACGAGCAGTACTTC	CASSLEGGGANEQYF
TRBV12-3/TRBV12-4	TRBJ2-2	-	-	TGTGCCAGCCAGGGACGGGGTGGGGGACCCGGGGAGCTGTTTTTT	CASQGRGGGPGELFF
TRBV7-9	TRBJ2-1	few	-	TGTGCCAGCAGCCCTCTTACGGGGGACTCCTACAATGAGCAGTTCTTC	CASSPLTGDSYNEQFF
TRBV4-3	TRBJ1-1	few	-	TGCGCCAGCAGCCAAGACTACAGGGCCAACACTGAAGCTTTCTTT	CASSQDYRANTEAFF
TRBV19	TRBJ2-6	-	TRBD2	TGTGCCAGTAGTATAGCTAGCGGGAACTCTGGGGCCAACGTCCTGACTTTC	CASSIASGNSGANVLTF
TRBV5-1	TRBJ1-2	many	TRBD1	TGTGCCAGCAGCCTACAGGGGACCTATGGCTACACCTTC	CASSLQGTYGYTF
TRBV5-1	TRBJ2-2	-	TRBD2	TGCGCCAGCAGCGGGACTAAGGTCGGGGAGCTGTTTTTT	CASSGTKVGELFF
TRBV5-1	TRBJ1-2	-	-	TGCGCCAGCAGCTTGCAACCACAGGGTCATGGCTACACCTTC	CASSLQPQGHGYTF
TRBV5-5	TRBJ2-7	-	-	TGTGCCAGCAGCTTTGGAGCTAGTCTCTCCGAGCAGTACTTC	CASSFGASLSEQYF
TRBV12-3/TRBV12-4	TRBJ2-7	-	-	TGTGCCAGCAGTTTAGACTTCTTTAGAGGGCGAGAGCTCGAGCAGTACTTC	CASSLDFFRGRELEQYF